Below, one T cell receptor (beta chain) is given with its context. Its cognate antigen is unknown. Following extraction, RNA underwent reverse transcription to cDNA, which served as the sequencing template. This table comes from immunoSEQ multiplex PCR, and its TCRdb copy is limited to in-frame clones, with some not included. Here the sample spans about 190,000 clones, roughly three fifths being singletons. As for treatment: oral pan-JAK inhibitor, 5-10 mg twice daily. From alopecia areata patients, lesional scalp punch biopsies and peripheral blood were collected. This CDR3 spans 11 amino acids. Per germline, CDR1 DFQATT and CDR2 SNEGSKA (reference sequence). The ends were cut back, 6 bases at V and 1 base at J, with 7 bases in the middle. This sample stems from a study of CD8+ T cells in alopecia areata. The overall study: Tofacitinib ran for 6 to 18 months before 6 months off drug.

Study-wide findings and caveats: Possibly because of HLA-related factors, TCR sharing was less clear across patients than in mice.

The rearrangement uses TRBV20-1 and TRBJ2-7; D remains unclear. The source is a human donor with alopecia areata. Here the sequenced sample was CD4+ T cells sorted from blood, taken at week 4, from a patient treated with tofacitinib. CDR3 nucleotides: TGCAGTGCCCAACAATCCTACGAGCAGTACTTC. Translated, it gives CSAQQSYEQYF.